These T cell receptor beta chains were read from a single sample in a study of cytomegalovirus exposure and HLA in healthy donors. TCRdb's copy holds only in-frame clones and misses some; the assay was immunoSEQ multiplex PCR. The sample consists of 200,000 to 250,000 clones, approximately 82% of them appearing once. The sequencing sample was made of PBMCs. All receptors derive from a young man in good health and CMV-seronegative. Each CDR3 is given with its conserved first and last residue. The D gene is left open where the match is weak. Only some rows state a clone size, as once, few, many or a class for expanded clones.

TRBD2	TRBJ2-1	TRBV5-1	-	CASSVGTSGSTLDEQFF	TGCGCCAGCAGCGTCGGGACTAGCGGGAGTACGCTGGATGAGCAGTTCTTC
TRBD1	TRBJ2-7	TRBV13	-	CASSRDRSYEQYF	TGTGCCAGCAGCCGGGACAGGTCCTACGAGCAGTACTTC
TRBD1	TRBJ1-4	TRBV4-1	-	CASSHSGTGRDSLFF	TGCGCCAGCAGCCACTCAGGGACAGGGCGGGATAGTCTGTTTTTT
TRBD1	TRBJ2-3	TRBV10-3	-	CAISDTGQGFADTQYF	TGTGCCATCAGTGACACGGGACAGGGTTTCGCAGATACGCAGTATTTT
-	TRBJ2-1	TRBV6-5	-	CASSYSTYYNEQFF	TGTGCCAGCAGTTACTCGACTTACTACAATGAGCAGTTCTTC
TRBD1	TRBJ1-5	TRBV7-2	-	CASRQDRDQPQHF	TGTGCCAGCAGACAAGACAGGGATCAGCCCCAGCATTTT
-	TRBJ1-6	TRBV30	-	CAWSTGISPLHF	TGTGCCTGGAGTACAGGGATCTCACCCCTCCACTTT
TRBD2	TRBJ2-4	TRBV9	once	CASSAPGGGDIQYF	TGTGCCAGCAGCGCCCCCGGCGGGGGTGACATTCAGTACTTC
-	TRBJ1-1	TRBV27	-	CASSFSGFGTEAFF	TGTGCCAGCAGTTTTTCAGGGTTTGGAACTGAAGCTTTCTTT
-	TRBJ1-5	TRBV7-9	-	CASSLGRGYNQPQHF	TGTGCCAGCAGCTTAGGGCGGGGATACAATCAGCCCCAGCATTTT
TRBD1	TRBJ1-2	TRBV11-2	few	CASSPGQNYGYTF	TGTGCCAGCAGCCCGGGACAGAATTATGGCTACACCTTC
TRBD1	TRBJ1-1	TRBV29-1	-	CSVRQGEVTEAFF	TGCAGCGTCCGGCAGGGGGAGGTTACTGAAGCTTTCTTT
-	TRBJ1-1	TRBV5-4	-	CASSQVASREGGFF	TGTGCCAGCAGCCAAGTAGCTAGTCGAGAAGGAGGTTTCTTT
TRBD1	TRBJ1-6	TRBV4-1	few	CASSQDKGQRSYSPLHF	TGCGCCAGCAGCCAAGATAAGGGACAGAGATCTTATTCACCCCTCCACTTT
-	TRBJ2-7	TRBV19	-	CASSRGQTYEQYF	TGTGCCAGTAGTAGGGGGCAAACCTACGAGCAGTACTTC
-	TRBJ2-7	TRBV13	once	CASSLEQETYEQYF	TGTGCCAGCAGCTTAGAACAGGAAACCTACGAGCAGTACTTC
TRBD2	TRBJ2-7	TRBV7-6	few	CASSLGAGGFYEQYF	TGTGCCAGCAGCTTAGGAGCGGGAGGTTTCTACGAGCAGTACTTC
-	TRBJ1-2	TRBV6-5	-	CASSDRNYGYTF	TGTGCCAGCAGTGACAGAAACTATGGCTACACCTTC
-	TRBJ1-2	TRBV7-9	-	CASSLQGIGYGYTF	TGTGCCAGCAGCCTACAGGGTATCGGCTATGGCTACACCTTC
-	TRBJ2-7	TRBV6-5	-	CASSYSGGAAGEQYF	TGTGCCAGCAGTTATAGCGGCGGGGCAGCAGGGGAGCAGTACTTC
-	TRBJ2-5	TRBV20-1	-	CSASGMETQYF	TGCAGTGCTAGCGGGATGGAGACCCAGTACTTC
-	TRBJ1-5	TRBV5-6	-	CASSLGSWGVEQPQHF	TGTGCCAGCAGCTTGGGGTCGTGGGGGGTTGAGCAGCCCCAGCATTTT
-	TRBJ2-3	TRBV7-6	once	CASSGTGQATADTQYF	TGTGCCAGCAGCGGAACAGGGCAAGCGACGGCAGATACGCAGTATTTT
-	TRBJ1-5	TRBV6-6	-	CASSYGQGSNQPQHF	TGTGCCAGCAGTTACGGGCAGGGGAGCAATCAGCCCCAGCATTTT
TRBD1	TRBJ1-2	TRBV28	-	CASSLTGRGYTF	TGTGCCAGCAGTCTGACAGGGCGGGGCTACACCTTC
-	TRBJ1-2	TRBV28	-	CASRTGTRYGYTF	TGTGCCAGCAGAACCGGGACACGCTATGGCTACACCTTC
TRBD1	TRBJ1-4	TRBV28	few	CASSYPTKTGGLEKLFF	TGTGCCAGCAGTTATCCGACGAAGACAGGGGGATTAGAAAAACTGTTTTTT
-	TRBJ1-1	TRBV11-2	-	CASSPWAGDTEAFF	TGTGCCAGCAGCCCGTGGGCAGGGGACACTGAAGCTTTCTTT
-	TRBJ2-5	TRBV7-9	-	CASSSTEETQYF	TGTGCCAGCAGCTCCACGGAGGAGACCCAGTACTTC
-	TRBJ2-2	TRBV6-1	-	CASSEGLVGELFF	TGTGCCAGCAGTGAAGGACTAGTCGGGGAGCTGTTTTTT
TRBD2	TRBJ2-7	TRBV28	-	CASRRLAGGPTEQYF	TGTGCCAGCAGGCGATTAGCGGGAGGGCCAACCGAGCAGTACTTC
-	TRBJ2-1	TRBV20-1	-	CSAGDNEQFF	TGCAGTGCGGGCGACAATGAGCAGTTCTTC
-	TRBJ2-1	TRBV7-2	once	CASSLETAKYNEQFF	TGTGCCAGCAGCTTAGAGACAGCTAAATACAATGAGCAGTTCTTC
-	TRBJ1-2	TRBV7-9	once	CASSFSGDGYGYTF	TGTGCCAGCAGCTTCTCGGGAGACGGCTATGGCTACACCTTC
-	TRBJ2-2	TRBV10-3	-	CAISESRGGDRAGELFF	TGTGCCATCAGTGAGTCGAGGGGGGGCGATCGAGCCGGGGAGCTGTTTTTT
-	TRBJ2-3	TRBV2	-	CASSNIILEGGSTDTQYF	TGTGCCAGCAGTAATATAATTCTTGAGGGAGGAAGCACAGATACGCAGTATTTT
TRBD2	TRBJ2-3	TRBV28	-	CASSQAGVADTQYF	TGTGCCAGCAGCCAAGCGGGGGTTGCAGATACGCAGTATTTT
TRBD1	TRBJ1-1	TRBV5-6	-	CASSSGQGAITEAFF	TGTGCCAGCAGCTCGGGACAGGGGGCGATCACTGAAGCTTTCTTT
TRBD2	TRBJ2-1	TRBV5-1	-	CASSLGGSGRLYEQFF	TGCGCCAGCAGCTTGGGGGGTAGCGGGAGACTGTATGAGCAGTTCTTC
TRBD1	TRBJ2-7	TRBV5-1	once	CASSLQGASYEQYF	TGCGCCAGCAGCTTGCAGGGGGCATCCTACGAGCAGTACTTC
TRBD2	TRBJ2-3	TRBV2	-	CASSDPLAGVGDTQYF	TGTGCCAGCAGTGATCCCCTAGCGGGAGTAGGGGATACGCAGTATTTT
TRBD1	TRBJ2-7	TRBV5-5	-	CASSPGTGGSYEQYF	TGTGCCAGCAGCCCAGGGACAGGGGGTTCCTACGAGCAGTACTTC